A single T cell receptor (beta chain) is shown here with its context. V was clipped by 4 bases and J by 1 base, with 9 bases between them. Germline lookup yields CDR1 SGHRS and CDR2 YFSETQ. The CDR3 length is 15 residues. The data were obtained in a study of OX40 agonist ivuxolimab in advanced cancers. Assay used: immunoSEQ multiplex PCR; TCRdb lists only in-frame clones, some missing. The repertoire includes about 25,000 clones, approximately 91% of them detected once, and around 49% sits in the top ten. The J gene is TRBJ2-6, the V gene TRBV5-1; D not resolved. The sample was CD4+ or CD8+ T cells sorted from blood, taken in a trial of the OX40 agonist ivuxolimab. This receptor was obtained from an adult with an advanced solid tumor such as melanoma, head and neck, liver or kidney cancer. The CDR3 coding sequence is TGCGCCAGCAGCGGCAGCCTATCTGGGGCCAACGTCCTGACTTTC. Protein sequence: CASSGSLSGANVLTF.